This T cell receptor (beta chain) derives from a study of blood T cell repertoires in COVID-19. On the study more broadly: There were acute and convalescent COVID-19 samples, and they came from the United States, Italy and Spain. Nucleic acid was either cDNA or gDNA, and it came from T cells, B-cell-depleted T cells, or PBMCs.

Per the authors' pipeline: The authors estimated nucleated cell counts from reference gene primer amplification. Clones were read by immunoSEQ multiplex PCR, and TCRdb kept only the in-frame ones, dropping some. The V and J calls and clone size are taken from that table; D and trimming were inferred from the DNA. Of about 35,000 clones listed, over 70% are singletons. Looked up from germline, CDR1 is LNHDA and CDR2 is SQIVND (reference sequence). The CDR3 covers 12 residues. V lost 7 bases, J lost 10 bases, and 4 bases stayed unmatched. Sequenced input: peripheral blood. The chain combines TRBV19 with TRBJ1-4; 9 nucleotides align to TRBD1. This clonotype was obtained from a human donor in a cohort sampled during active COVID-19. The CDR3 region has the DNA TGTGCCAGTAAGGGACAGGGTATAAAACTGTTTTTT. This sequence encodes CASKGQGIKLFF.